A single T cell receptor (beta chain) is shown here with its context. Its antigen is unknown. Another site or the posterior iliac crest supplied the bone marrow collected after transplant. V lost 0 bases to trimming and J lost 0 bases, with 10 bases between them. The germline V gene encodes CDR1 SGHDT and CDR2 YYEEEE. The CDR3 is 16 amino acids. This sample is drawn from a study of graft-versus-host responses after intestinal transplantation. Study as a whole: In this cohort, recipients had multivisceral, liver-intestinal, or isolated intestinal transplants.

General study results and limits: Allograft graft-versus-host to host-versus-graft clonal ratios ran high in patients with graft-donor T cell macrochimerism.

Produced via immunoSEQ multiplex PCR; TCRdb's table is partial and in-frame only. This sample yields more than 7,500 clones, of which around 96% are seen a single time; approximately 16% belongs to the top ten. V is TRBV5-6 and J is TRBJ2-1; D is unresolved. This receptor was taken from a human patient who received an intestinal transplant, so some T cells may come from the graft donor. The specimen was bone marrow, collected approximately 530 days after intestinal transplantation. CDR3 nucleotide sequence: TGTGCCAGCAGCTTGGAGGGCAGCAGCTCCTACAATGAGCAGTTCTTC. Translation: CASSLEGSSSYNEQFF.